This is a list of T cell receptor beta chains from one sample in a study of cytomegalovirus exposure and HLA in healthy donors. Some clones are missing from TCRdb's copy, which holds only in-frame ones; the method was immunoSEQ multiplex PCR. In the table there are roughly 150,000 clones, roughly four fifths of which are singletons. Sequencing was performed on PBMCs. The receptor set was obtained from a woman between 45 and 60 years old in good health and CMV-seropositive. CDR3s include the opening cysteine and the closing phenylalanine or tryptophan. D genes are given only for firm matches. Rows may omit the clone size; those that give it use once, few, many or a size class.

J: TRBJ1-1; V: TRBV23-1; D: NA; size: few; CDR3: CASLIRAEAFF; DNA: TGCGCCAGCTTAATACGGGCTGAAGCTTTCTTT
J: TRBJ2-1; V: TRBV5-1; D: TRBD2; size: NA; CDR3: CASSLMPSGENEQFF; DNA: TGCGCCAGCAGCTTGATGCCTAGCGGGGAAAATGAGCAGTTCTTC
J: TRBJ1-1; V: TRBV9; D: NA; size: NA; CDR3: CASSVGPNTEAFF; DNA: TGTGCCAGCAGCGTAGGGCCGAACACTGAAGCTTTCTTT
J: TRBJ2-3; V: TRBV19; D: NA; size: NA; CDR3: CASSIDEAVTQYF; DNA: TGTGCCAGTAGTATAGACGAAGCGGTGACGCAGTATTTT
J: TRBJ1-1; V: TRBV15; D: TRBD1; size: NA; CDR3: CATSGLWTGEAEAFF; DNA: TGTGCCACCAGCGGCCTTTGGACAGGGGAGGCTGAAGCTTTCTTT
J: TRBJ2-7; V: TRBV10-3; D: TRBD2; size: NA; CDR3: CAISEELAGDYEQYF; DNA: TGTGCCATCAGTGAGGAACTAGCGGGGGACTACGAGCAGTACTTC
J: TRBJ2-3; V: TRBV5-4; D: NA; size: NA; CDR3: CASSLGGKLASDTQYF; DNA: TGTGCCAGCAGCTTGGGGGGAAAGCTAGCGTCAGATACGCAGTATTTT
J: TRBJ2-3; V: TRBV7-3; D: TRBD2; size: NA; CDR3: CASSLGLAGGQLDTQYF; DNA: TGTGCCAGCAGCCTGGGACTAGCGGGGGGGCAGCTAGATACGCAGTATTTT
J: TRBJ1-6; V: TRBV27; D: NA; size: NA; CDR3: CASSSGTSNSPLHF; DNA: TGTGCCAGCAGTTCAGGGACAAGTAATTCACCCCTCCACTTT
J: TRBJ2-7; V: TRBV19; D: NA; size: NA; CDR3: CASSTPDRIHEQYF; DNA: TGTGCCAGTAGTACCCCCGACAGGATACACGAGCAGTACTTC
J: TRBJ2-2; V: TRBV6-5; D: TRBD2; size: NA; CDR3: CASSPGTRELFF; DNA: TGTGCCAGCAGTCCCGGGACTAGGGAGCTGTTTTTT
J: TRBJ2-5; V: TRBV5-1; D: NA; size: NA; CDR3: CASSFVAGQKQETQYF; DNA: TGCGCCAGCAGCTTCGTAGCGGGACAGAAGCAAGAGACCCAGTACTTC
J: TRBJ2-1; V: TRBV10-1; D: NA; size: once; CDR3: CASSEGSGRQFF; DNA: TGCGCCAGCAGTGAGGGCAGCGGGCGGCAGTTCTTC
J: TRBJ2-5; V: TRBV2; D: TRBD2; size: NA; CDR3: CASSATSGGEETQYF; DNA: TGTGCCAGCAGTGCGACTAGCGGGGGGGAAGAGACCCAGTACTTC
J: TRBJ1-2; V: TRBV7-9; D: TRBD1; size: NA; CDR3: CASNLGQGISNGYTF; DNA: TGTGCCAGCAACCTAGGACAGGGGATTTCCAATGGCTACACCTTC
J: TRBJ2-2; V: TRBV5-1; D: TRBD2; size: once; CDR3: CASSRGGMNTGELFF; DNA: TGCGCCAGCAGCCGCGGGGGAATGAACACCGGGGAGCTGTTTTTT
J: TRBJ1-2; V: TRBV5-4; D: TRBD1; size: few; CDR3: CASSAWDRGNYGYTF; DNA: TGTGCCAGCAGCGCCTGGGACAGGGGGAACTATGGCTACACCTTC
J: TRBJ1-1; V: TRBV18; D: NA; size: NA; CDR3: CASSPSMRRETSEAFF; DNA: TGTGCCAGCTCACCAAGCATGCGCAGGGAAACGTCAGAAGCTTTCTTT
J: TRBJ2-1; V: TRBV5-1; D: TRBD2; size: NA; CDR3: CASSLGASGWSYNEQFF; DNA: TGCGCCAGCAGCTTGGGAGCTAGCGGCTGGTCCTACAATGAGCAGTTCTTC
J: TRBJ1-6; V: TRBV9; D: NA; size: NA; CDR3: CASSLAGSAPLHF; DNA: TGTGCCAGCAGCCTAGCTGGTAGCGCACCCCTCCACTTT
J: TRBJ1-2; V: TRBV6-1; D: TRBD1; size: NA; CDR3: CASSEAVAGGPPPNYGYTF; DNA: TGTGCCAGCAGTGAAGCGGTGGCAGGGGGCCCTCCCCCTAACTATGGCTACACCTTC
J: TRBJ2-7; V: TRBV2; D: TRBD1; size: few; CDR3: CASTQDRESYEQYF; DNA: TGTGCCAGCACGCAGGACAGGGAGTCCTACGAGCAGTACTTC
J: TRBJ2-1; V: TRBV6-5; D: NA; size: NA; CDR3: CASSEWTTGNEQFF; DNA: TGTGCCAGCAGTGAATGGACAACAGGCAATGAGCAGTTCTTC
J: TRBJ1-1; V: TRBV18; D: NA; size: NA; CDR3: CASSPQGVNTEAFF; DNA: TGTGCCAGCTCACCACAGGGGGTGAACACTGAAGCTTTCTTT
J: TRBJ1-1; V: TRBV5-3; D: NA; size: NA; CDR3: CAIYRKTVSTEAFF; DNA: TGTGCCATTTACAGGAAAACCGTGTCCACTGAAGCTTTCTTT
J: TRBJ2-2; V: TRBV6-5; D: NA; size: NA; CDR3: CASSYGSGYAGELFF; DNA: TGTGCCAGCAGTTACGGGTCAGGGTACGCCGGGGAGCTGTTTTTT
J: TRBJ1-2; V: TRBV11-2; D: NA; size: NA; CDR3: CASSQVGGLGYGYTF; DNA: TGCGCCAGCAGCCAAGTCGGGGGGTTAGGCTATGGCTACACCTTC
J: TRBJ1-5; V: TRBV15; D: TRBD1; size: NA; CDR3: CATSRAGGGVSNQPQHF; DNA: TGTGCCACCAGCAGAGCAGGGGGTGGCGTCAGCAATCAGCCCCAGCATTTT
J: TRBJ1-4; V: TRBV4-1; D: TRBD1; size: NA; CDR3: CASSQRQGTSGEKLFF; DNA: TGCGCCAGCAGCCAACGACAGGGAACCTCAGGTGAAAAACTGTTTTTT
J: TRBJ2-2; V: TRBV6-5; D: NA; size: NA; CDR3: CASSYTRQSTGELFF; DNA: TGTGCCAGCAGTTACACCCGACAGAGCACCGGGGAGCTGTTTTTT
J: TRBJ2-3; V: TRBV6-4; D: NA; size: NA; CDR3: CASRATGTADTQYF; DNA: TGTGCCAGCAGGGCCACAGGGACCGCAGATACGCAGTATTTT
J: TRBJ2-3; V: TRBV5-4; D: TRBD2; size: NA; CDR3: CASSLERGELDTQYF; DNA: TGTGCCAGCAGCTTGGAGCGGGGGGAGTTGGATACGCAGTATTTT
J: TRBJ2-7; V: TRBV27; D: TRBD2; size: NA; CDR3: CASSLLAGSVEQYF; DNA: TGTGCCAGCAGTTTACTAGCGGGGTCTGTCGAGCAGTACTTC
J: TRBJ1-5; V: TRBV5-3; D: NA; size: NA; CDR3: CARSLAAGGNQPQHF; DNA: TGTGCCAGAAGCTTGGCGGCCGGGGGCAATCAGCCCCAGCATTTT
J: TRBJ1-4; V: TRBV11-3; D: TRBD1; size: few; CDR3: CASRSNDRGGEKLFF; DNA: TGTGCCAGCAGATCCAACGACAGGGGTGGTGAAAAACTGTTTTTT
J: TRBJ2-7; V: TRBV5-1; D: NA; size: NA; CDR3: CASSLVPGLPNEQYF; DNA: TGCGCCAGCAGCTTGGTGCCAGGGCTTCCAAACGAGCAGTACTTC
J: TRBJ1-6; V: TRBV5-1; D: NA; size: NA; CDR3: CASSLAGGPNSPLHF; DNA: TGCGCCAGCAGCTTGGCGGGGGGTCCTAATTCACCCCTCCACTTT
J: TRBJ2-1; V: TRBV4-1; D: TRBD1; size: NA; CDR3: CASSQDWDRVFNEQFF; DNA: TGCGCCAGCAGCCAAGATTGGGACAGGGTCTTTAATGAGCAGTTCTTC
J: TRBJ2-2; V: TRBV9; D: NA; size: few; CDR3: CASSVMGQDTGELFF; DNA: TGTGCCAGCAGCGTAATGGGGCAAGACACCGGGGAGCTGTTTTTT
J: TRBJ1-1; V: TRBV5-1; D: NA; size: NA; CDR3: CASSTLNTEAFF; DNA: TGCGCCAGCAGCACACTGAACACTGAAGCTTTCTTT
J: TRBJ2-2; V: TRBV9; D: NA; size: NA; CDR3: CASSVDRGGTGELFF; DNA: TGTGCCAGCAGCGTCGACAGGGGAGGGACCGGGGAGCTGTTTTTT
J: TRBJ2-7; V: TRBV2; D: NA; size: NA; CDR3: CASSEATPGAYEQYF; DNA: TGTGCCAGCAGTGAAGCGACTCCAGGGGCGTACGAGCAGTACTTC
J: TRBJ2-2; V: TRBV18; D: NA; size: NA; CDR3: CASSPLLQGTTGELFF; DNA: TGTGCCAGCTCACCCCTACTCCAGGGAACGACCGGGGAGCTGTTTTTT
J: TRBJ1-2; V: TRBV13; D: TRBD1; size: once; CDR3: CASSPDRGGGYTF; DNA: TGTGCCAGCAGCCCGGACAGGGGAGGCGGCTACACCTTC
J: TRBJ1-1; V: TRBV10-3; D: TRBD1; size: few; CDR3: CAISERDRGNTEAFF; DNA: TGTGCCATCAGTGAGAGGGACAGGGGAAACACTGAAGCTTTCTTT